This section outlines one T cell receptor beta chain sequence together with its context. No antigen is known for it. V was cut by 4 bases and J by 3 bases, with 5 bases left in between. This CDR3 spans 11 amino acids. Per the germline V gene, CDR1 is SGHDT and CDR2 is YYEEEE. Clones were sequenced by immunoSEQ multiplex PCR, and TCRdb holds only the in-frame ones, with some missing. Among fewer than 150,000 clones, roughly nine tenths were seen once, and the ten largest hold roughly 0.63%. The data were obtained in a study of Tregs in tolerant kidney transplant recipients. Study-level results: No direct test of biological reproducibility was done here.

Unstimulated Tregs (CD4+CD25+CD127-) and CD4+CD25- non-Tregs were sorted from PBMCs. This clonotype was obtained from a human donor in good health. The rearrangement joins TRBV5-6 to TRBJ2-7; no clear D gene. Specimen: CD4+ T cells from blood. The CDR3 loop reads CASSVNYEQYF. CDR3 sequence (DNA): TGTGCCAGCAGCGTCAACTACGAGCAGTACTTC.